In this sample, the clone carrying this T cell receptor beta chain is medium-sized (0.01 to 0.1%). The data are from a study of blood T cell repertoires in COVID-19. TCRdb's copy holds only in-frame clones and misses some; the assay was immunoSEQ multiplex PCR. The sample gives about 75,000 clones, less than 90% of which show up once; under 6.5% is in the top ten. The CDR3 consists of 13 residues. In germline, CDR1 is SEHNR, CDR2 FQNEAQ (reference sequence). The V segment lost 1 base and the J segment 12 bases; nucleotides outside the gene matches: 7. This TCR was sampled from an older man with COVID-19, enrolled during active disease. V and J are TRBV7-9 and TRBJ2-7, with 9 positions matching TRBD2. Material for sequencing was peripheral blood. CDR3 in amino acids: CASSLGGLAGWYF. CDR3 in DNA: TGTGCCAGCAGCTTAGGAGGGCTAGCGGGATGGTACTTC.